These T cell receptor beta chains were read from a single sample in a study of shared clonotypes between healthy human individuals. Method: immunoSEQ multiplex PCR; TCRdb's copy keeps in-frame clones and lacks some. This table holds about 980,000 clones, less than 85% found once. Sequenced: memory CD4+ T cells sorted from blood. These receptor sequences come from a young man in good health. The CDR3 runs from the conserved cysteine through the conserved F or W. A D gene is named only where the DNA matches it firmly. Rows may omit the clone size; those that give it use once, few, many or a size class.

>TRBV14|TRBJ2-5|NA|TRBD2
TGTGCCAGCAGCCGACTAGCGGGGGCACAAGAGACCCAGTACTTC
CASSRLAGAQETQYF
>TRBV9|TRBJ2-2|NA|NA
TGTGCCAGCAGCAAAGCCGGGGAGCTGTTTTTT
CASSKAGELFF
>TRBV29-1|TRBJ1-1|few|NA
TGCAGCGTTCTTGACGGGAACACTGAAGCTTTCTTT
CSVLDGNTEAFF
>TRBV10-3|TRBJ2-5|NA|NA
TGTGCCATAGCCCGGAGGGGCCCACAAGAGACCCAGTACTTC
CAIARRGPQETQYF
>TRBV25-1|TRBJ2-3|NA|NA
TGTGCCAGCAGTGAATATATCGGGCCCGGCACAGATACGCAGTATTTT
CASSEYIGPGTDTQYF
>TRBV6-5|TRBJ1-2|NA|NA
TGTGCCAGCAGTTACCCGAACGGCCGGGGTGGCTACACCTTC
CASSYPNGRGGYTF
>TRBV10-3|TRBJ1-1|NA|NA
TGTGCCATCGCGGCGGCGAACACTGAAGCTTTCTTT
CAIAAANTEAFF
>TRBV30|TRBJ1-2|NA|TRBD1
TGTGCCTGGAGTGCGGACAGGGGGGACTATGGCTACACCTTC
CAWSADRGDYGYTF
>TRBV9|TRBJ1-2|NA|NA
TGTGCCAGCAGCGGCCCGGGGGGAAGAGGCTACACCTTC
CASSGPGGRGYTF
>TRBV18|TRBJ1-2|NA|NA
TGTGCCAGCTCACCGACAGATTATGGCTACACCTTC
CASSPTDYGYTF
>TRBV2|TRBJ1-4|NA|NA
TGTGCCAGCCAGTACAGGGAAAGTGAAAAACTGTTTTTT
CASQYRESEKLFF
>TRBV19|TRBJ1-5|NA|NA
TGTGCCAGTAGCGACCGGGACAGCAATCAGCCCCAGCATTTT
CASSDRDSNQPQHF
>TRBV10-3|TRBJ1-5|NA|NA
TGTGCCATCGGGGAGCCAGGCAATCAGCCCCAGCATTTT
CAIGEPGNQPQHF
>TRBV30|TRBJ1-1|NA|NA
TGTGCCTGGAGCCCGACTGGGAACACTGAAGCTTTCTTT
CAWSPTGNTEAFF
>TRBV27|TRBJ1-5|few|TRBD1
TGTGCCAGCAGAGGACAGGCAAACAATCAGCCCCAGCATTTT
CASRGQANNQPQHF
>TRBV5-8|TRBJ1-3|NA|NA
TGTGCCAGCAGCTTGGGGAGATCGGGAAACACCATATATTTT
CASSLGRSGNTIYF
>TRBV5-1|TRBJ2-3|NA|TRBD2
TGCGCCAGCAGCTTGGGAGCGGGATCTAGCACAGATACGCAGTATTTT
CASSLGAGSSTDTQYF
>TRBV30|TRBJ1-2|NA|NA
TGTGCCTGGAGTGTACAGAGGAACTATGGCTACACCTTC
CAWSVQRNYGYTF
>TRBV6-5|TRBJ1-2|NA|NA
TGTGCCAGCAGTTACTCGATGGGAGTAGGGAACTATGGCTACACCTTC
CASSYSMGVGNYGYTF
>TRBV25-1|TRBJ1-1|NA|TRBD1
TGTGCCAGCAGTGTACATGGCACAGGGGTAGTTGACACTGAAGCTTTCTTT
CASSVHGTGVVDTEAFF
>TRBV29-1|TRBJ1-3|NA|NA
TGCAGCGGACAGACTTCTGGAAACACCATATATTTT
CSGQTSGNTIYF
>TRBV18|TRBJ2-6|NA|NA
TGTGCCAGCTCCCCAGGAGCCGGGGCCAACGTCCTGACTTTC
CASSPGAGANVLTF
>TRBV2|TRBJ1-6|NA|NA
TGTGCCAGCAGTGGCAGGGGCATAAGTAATTCACCCCTCCACTTT
CASSGRGISNSPLHF
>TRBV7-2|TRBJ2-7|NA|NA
TGTGCCAGCAGCTCCCTCGCGAGACCCTACGAGCAGTACTTC
CASSSLARPYEQYF
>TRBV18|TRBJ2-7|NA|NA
TGTGCCAGCTCACGGACAGAGGGCTACGAGCAGTACTTC
CASSRTEGYEQYF
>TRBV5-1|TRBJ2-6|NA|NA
TGCGCCAGCAGCTTAAGGGAAAACTCTGGGGCCAACGTCCTGACTTTC
CASSLRENSGANVLTF
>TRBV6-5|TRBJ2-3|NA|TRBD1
TGTGCCAGCAGCCATCGGACAGGGTACACAGATACGCAGTATTTT
CASSHRTGYTDTQYF
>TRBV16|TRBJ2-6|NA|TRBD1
TGTGCCAGCAGCCAAGGGACAGGTTCAAACGTCCTGACTTTC
CASSQGTGSNVLTF
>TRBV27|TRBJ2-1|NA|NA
TGTGCCAGCAGTTTATGGGGGGTTTACAATGAGCAGTTCTTC
CASSLWGVYNEQFF
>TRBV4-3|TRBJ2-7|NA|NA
TGCGCCAGCAGCCAATCCGTACAGAGCTCCTACGAGCAGTACTTC
CASSQSVQSSYEQYF
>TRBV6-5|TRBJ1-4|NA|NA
TGTGCCAGCAGCCCTCCGGGGGGGGATAATGAAAAACTGTTTTTT
CASSPPGGDNEKLFF
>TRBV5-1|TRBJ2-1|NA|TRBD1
TGCGCCAGCAGCTTGGGACAGGGGGCGTATAATGAGCAGTTCTTC
CASSLGQGAYNEQFF
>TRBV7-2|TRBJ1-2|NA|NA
TGTGCCAGCAGCTTAGTGTCGGCCCGGGGGGTCTATGGCTACACCTTC
CASSLVSARGVYGYTF
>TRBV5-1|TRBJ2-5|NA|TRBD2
TGCGCCAGCAGGCCCCTCCCGGGACTAGCGGCCCAAGAGACCCAGTACTTC
CASRPLPGLAAQETQYF
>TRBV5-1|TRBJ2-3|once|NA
TGCGCCAGCAGCTTCTCCTTGGGGGGTGGCGGGGCCGATACGCAGTATTTT
CASSFSLGGGGADTQYF
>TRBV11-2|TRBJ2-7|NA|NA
TGTGCCAGCAGCCTAACGGACGGAGCCCGCTACGAGCAGTACTTC
CASSLTDGARYEQYF
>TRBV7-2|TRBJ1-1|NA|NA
TGTGCCAGCAGCTTTCAGGAGGGGAACACTGAAGCTTTCTTT
CASSFQEGNTEAFF
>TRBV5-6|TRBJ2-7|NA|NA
TGTGCCAGCAGCACCGGGACGGGAAGGTACGAGCAGTACTTC
CASSTGTGRYEQYF
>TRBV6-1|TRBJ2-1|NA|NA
TGTGCCAGCAGTGGGGGCTTAGGCTTCGGTGAGCAGTTCTTC
CASSGGLGFGEQFF
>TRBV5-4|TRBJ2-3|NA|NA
TGTGCCAGCAGCGGCAACCTAGCGCGGACTTCCACAGATACGCAGTATTTT
CASSGNLARTSTDTQYF
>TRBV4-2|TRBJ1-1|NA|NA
TGTGCCAGCAGCCGACCCGGGACACTCACTGAAGCTTTCTTT
CASSRPGTLTEAFF
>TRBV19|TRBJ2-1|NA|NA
TGTGCCAGTAGTATAGCGTCGGGACACCGAAGGAATGAGCAGTTCTTC
CASSIASGHRRNEQFF
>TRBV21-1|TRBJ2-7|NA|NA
TGTGCCAGCACTAAAATAGGGAGCGGGACAAACTACGAGCAGTACTTC
CASTKIGSGTNYEQYF
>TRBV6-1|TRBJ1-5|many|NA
TGTGCCAGCAGAGATGGTTATAGCAATCAGCCCCAGCATTTT
CASRDGYSNQPQHF
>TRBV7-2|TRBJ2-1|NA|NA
TGTGCCAGCAGCCCCCCCCGTTACGGCTCTTACAATGAGCAGTTCTTC
CASSPPRYGSYNEQFF
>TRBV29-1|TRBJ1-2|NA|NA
TGCAGCGTTGAAGATTTTACAGGGAATGGCTACACCTTC
CSVEDFTGNGYTF
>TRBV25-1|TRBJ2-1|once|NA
TGTGCCAGCAGTGAAAGATTGGTGGGAAGCAATGAGCAGTTCTTC
CASSERLVGSNEQFF
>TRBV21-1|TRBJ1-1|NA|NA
TGTGCCAGCAGAGGACCCTCGGACACTGAAGCTTTCTTT
CASRGPSDTEAFF
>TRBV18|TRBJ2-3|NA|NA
TGTGCCAGCTCACCACCTAAAAGGGGGGGTGGCACAGATACGCAGTATTTT
CASSPPKRGGGTDTQYF